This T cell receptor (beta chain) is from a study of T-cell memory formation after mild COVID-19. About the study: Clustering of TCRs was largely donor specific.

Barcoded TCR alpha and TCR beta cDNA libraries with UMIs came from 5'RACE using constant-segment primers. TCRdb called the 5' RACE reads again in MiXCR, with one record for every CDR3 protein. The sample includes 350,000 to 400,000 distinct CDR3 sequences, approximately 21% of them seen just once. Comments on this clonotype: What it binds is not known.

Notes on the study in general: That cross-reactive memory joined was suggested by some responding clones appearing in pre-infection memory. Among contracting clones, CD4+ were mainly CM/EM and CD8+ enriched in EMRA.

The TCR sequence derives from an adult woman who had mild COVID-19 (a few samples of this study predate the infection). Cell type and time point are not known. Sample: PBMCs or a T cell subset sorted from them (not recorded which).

The CDR3 is CASSPVGSGRGEQYF. Written as DNA, the CDR3 is TGTGCCAGCAGTCCCGTAGGGAGCGGGAGAGGCGAGCAGTACTTC. This sequence joins TRBV6-2 or TRBV6-3 and TRBJ2-7; TRBD2 matches at 8 bases. V dropped 5 bases and J dropped 6; count of bases not matched to a gene: 12. The germline gives CDR1 MNHEY, CDR2 SVGEGT. The CDR3 is made up of 15 amino acids.